These 15 T cell receptor beta chains share one sample of origin, sequenced in a study of T cell responses to AZD1222 COVID-19 vaccine. Repertoires were generated with immunoSEQ multiplex PCR, while TCRdb's copy carries only in-frame clones and drops some. The sample holds under 150,000 clones, roughly 92% seen once. The sequencing here drew on peripheral blood, taken 28 days after the second AZD1222 dose. The source of these receptors is an adult who received the AZD1222 COVID-19 vaccine.

V gene TRBV2 combines with J gene TRBJ1-5; maybe TRBD1 (6 bases). V gave up 4 bases and J gave up 6 bases, with 13 bases separating them. This CDR3 is built from 14 residues. Germline V gene sequence: CDR1 SNHLY, CDR2 FYNNEI. CDR3 in amino acids: CASSANRAPQPQHF. The CDR3 DNA sequence: TGTGCCAGCAGTGCTAACAGGGCCCCTCAGCCCCAGCATTTT.

Points on this clone: Other DNA sequences in the same sample also yield this CDR3. The chain links TRBV5-1 to TRBJ1-5, with a possible D match to TRBD1 (5 bases). Germline V CDR1 and CDR2: SGHRS, YFSETQ. The CDR3 runs to 13 residues. Trimming shortened V by 5 bases and J by 4 bases, and 10 bases separated the two germline ends. The CDR3 nucleotides are TGCGCCAGCAGTCTGGGACCTAATCAGCCCCAGCATTTT. It yields the protein CASSLGPNQPQHF.

The rearrangement joins TRBV19 to TRBJ2-1, with D hard to call. Germline V gene data show CDR1 as LNHDA and CDR2 as SQIVND (reference sequence). V was trimmed by 6 bases and J by 10 bases, leaving 16 bases between them. This CDR3 contains 13 residues. The chain's CDR3 is CASSLAQPWEQFF. The CDR3 DNA sequence: TGTGCCAGTAGCCTCGCCCAGCCATGGGAGCAGTTCTTC. Together with reference TRBV19 and TRBJ2-1, the CDR3 gives the full variable domain: DGGITQSPKYLFRKEGQNVTLSCEQNLNHDAMYWYRQDPGQGLRLIYYSQIVNDFQKGDIAEGYSVSREKKESFPLTVTSAQKNPTAFYLCASSLAQPWEQFFGPGTRLTVL.

This chain connects TRBV7-3 to TRBJ2-2, with no clear D. Trimming left V 4 bases short and J 1 base short, with 10 bases between. This CDR3 has 15 residues. In germline, CDR1 is SGHTA, CDR2 FQGTGA. The CDR3 region has the DNA TGTGCCAGCAGCTGGAGTCCAGGGAACACCGGGGAGCTGTTTTTT. Its protein is CASSWSPGNTGELFF.

This chain uses TRBV6-5 with TRBJ1-1; D is unresolved. The length of the CDR3 is 15 residues. V was clipped by 4 bases and J by 1 base, with 13 bases between them. In germline, CDR1 is MNHEY, CDR2 SVGAGI. In nucleotides, the CDR3 is TGTGCCAGCAGTTTATGGGGAATTGAGAACACTGAAGCTTTCTTT. Amino acid sequence: CASSLWGIENTEAFF.

The V gene is TRBV27, the J gene TRBJ1-4, with TRBD1 as a possible D gene (5 bases). The CDR3 has 15 residues. V lost 6 bases and J lost 8, with 19 bases in between. CDR1 and CDR2 (germline): MNHEY, SMNVEV (reference sequence). The CDR3 region is CASRSRQIGREKLFF. The CDR3 region has the DNA TGTGCCAGCAGGTCAAGACAGATTGGAAGGGAAAAACTGTTTTTT.

This rearrangement joins TRBV7-9 to TRBJ1-3, with TRBD1 matching over 7 bases. J lost 0 bases, V lost 6 bases, and 8 bases had no gene match. The CDR3 runs to 16 residues. Germline values: CDR1 SEHNR, CDR2 FQNEAQ (reference sequence). CDR3 nucleotide sequence: TGTGCCAGCAGGCACGACAGGGATCTCTCTGGAAACACCATATATTTT. Amino acid sequence: CASRHDRDLSGNTIYF.

V gene TRBV19 combines with J gene TRBJ2-1, with 9 positions matching TRBD2. The length of the CDR3 is 16 residues. Germline V CDR1 and CDR2: LNHDA, SQIVND (reference sequence). With V trimmed by 4 bases and J by 8 bases, 12 bases remained unmatched. This chain's CDR3 is CASSTNGLAGLYEQFF. The CDR3 DNA is TGTGCCAGTAGTACCAACGGTCTAGCGGGATTGTATGAGCAGTTCTTC.

V usage is TRBV12-3 or TRBV12-4 and J usage is TRBJ1-2; D is perhaps TRBD1 (5 bases). The CDR3 consists of 12 residues. V was clipped by 3 bases and J by 7 bases, with 9 bases between them. The CDR3, as DNA: TGTGCCAGCAGTTTTGGGGGAGGTGGCTACACCTTC. Residues: CASSFGGGGYTF.

The V call is TRBV28, the J call TRBJ2-7; D is perhaps TRBD1 (5 bases). Germline CDR1 MDHEN, CDR2 SYDVKM. V was cut by 7 bases and J by 0 bases, with 10 bases left in between. The CDR3 sequence is 13 residues long. CDR3 DNA: TGTGCCAGCACCGTCGACAGCTCCTACGAGCAGTACTTC. It translates to CASTVDSSYEQYF.

This chain uses TRBV19 with TRBJ1-1; the match to TRBD1 covers 8 bases. The V segment lost 3 bases and the J segment 4 bases; nucleotides outside the gene matches: 4. Germline CDR1 LNHDA, CDR2 SQIVND (reference sequence). The CDR3 is 14 amino acids. The CDR3 DNA sequence: TGTGCCAGTAGTATTGGGACAGGTGGCACTGAAGCTTTCTTT. It yields the protein CASSIGTGGTEAFF.

This rearrangement joins TRBV19 to TRBJ1-4, with 7 bases matching TRBD1. Germline V lookup: CDR1 LNHDA, CDR2 SQIVND (reference sequence). Trimming cost V 10 bases and J 6 bases; bases outside gene matches: 11. The CDR3 length is 14 residues. The CDR3 loop is CATSMRGTDEKLFF. In DNA, the CDR3 is TGTGCCACCTCAATGAGGGGGACAGATGAAAAACTGTTTTTT.

The V gene is TRBV20-1, the J gene TRBJ2-3; D is unresolved. This CDR3 has 11 amino acids. Germline loops: CDR1 DFQATT, CDR2 SNEGSKA (reference sequence). V was trimmed by 6 bases and J by 6 bases, leaving 10 bases between them. CDR3 region: CSATPRDTQYF. DNA of the CDR3: TGCAGTGCAACACCTCGGGATACGCAGTATTTT.

V usage is TRBV6-4 and J usage is TRBJ2-2; 8 positions agree with TRBD1. The CDR3 runs 17 residues. Germline CDR1 reads MRHNA; CDR2 reads SNTAGT. The trim removed 5 bases at V and 6 bases at J, leaving 14 bases unmatched. CDR3 residues: CASSPLPGQEGAGELFF. For the CDR3, the DNA is TGTGCCAGCAGTCCCCTCCCGGGACAGGAGGGGGCCGGGGAGCTGTTTTTT.

The chain has TRBV28 and TRBJ1-2; 9 nucleotides line up with TRBD1. CDR3 length equals 16 residues. CDR1 is MDHEN and CDR2 is SYDVKM in the germline V gene. Unmatched junction bases numbered 4, after V lost 2 bases and J lost 0 bases. CDR3 loop: CASSLGGQGANYGYTF. The CDR3 coding sequence is TGTGCCAGCAGTTTAGGGGGACAGGGAGCTAACTATGGCTACACCTTC.